What follows are 2 T cell receptor beta chains derived from one specimen sequenced in a study of T cell responses to AZD1222 COVID-19 vaccine. TCRdb's copy holds only in-frame clones and misses some; the assay was immunoSEQ multiplex PCR. The table records 150,000 or so clones, 75% to 90% of them present only once. Sample: peripheral blood, taken on day 0 of AZD1222 vaccination. These receptors originate from an adult in good health.

The V call is TRBV7-2, the J call TRBJ2-1; 9 nucleotides align to TRBD2. The CDR3 is made up of 13 amino acids. The V gene end was trimmed by 4 bases and the J gene end by 12 bases; junction bases not matched to a gene: 7. The V gene's germline CDR1 is SGHTA and CDR2 FQGNSA. The CDR3 spells CASSSQGGGVQFF. The CDR3 DNA follows: TGTGCCAGCAGCTCCCAGGGCGGGGGGGTGCAGTTCTTC.

DNA of the CDR3: TGCGCCAGCAGCCAAGAAAAGGGGTCTGGGACCCAGTACTTC. Translation: CASSQEKGSGTQYF. The chain combines TRBV4-1 with TRBJ2-5, with D maybe TRBD1 (5 bases). The length of the CDR3 is 14 residues. The germline V gene encodes CDR1 MGHRA and CDR2 YSYEKL. The V and J ends lost 0 bases and 7 bases respectively, with 12 bases between them.